This TCR beta chain was recorded in a study of cytomegalovirus exposure and HLA in healthy donors. In the study overall: Falling in the Caucasian-associated ancestry cluster were about 83% of 300 to 500 genotyped donors.

PCR was performed using 60 Vbeta and 13 Jbeta primers. The assay was immunoSEQ multiplex PCR, and TCRdb's table has in-frame clones only and misses some. Altogether some 120,000 clones are present, over 70% being singletons, with the ten largest covering more than 2.5%. Germline CDR1 and CDR2: SQVTM and ANQGSEA. V lost 6 bases and J lost 5, with 10 bases in between. This CDR3 spans 11 amino acids. This receptor was obtained from a woman between 50 and 59 years old in good health and CMV-seronegative. The sample consisted of PBMCs. The chain has TRBV29-1 and TRBJ1-1; D gene unclear. The CDR3 protein is CSVTTGTEAFF. The CDR3 DNA reads TGCAGCGTCACGACGGGAACTGAAGCTTTCTTT.